Presented here are 22 T cell receptor beta chains from one specimen sequenced in a study of monozygotic twins with inflammatory bowel disease. Each CDR3 protein gets one entry in TCRdb, which reprocessed the 5' RACE reads and gives no DNA. The sample has hundreds of thousands of distinct CDR3 sequences. The sample consisted of blood. Receptors were obtained from a human donor with ulcerative colitis or Crohn's disease, or a healthy co-twin of an affected twin (not recorded which).

The rearrangement uses TRBV7-2 and TRBJ1-5; as DNA is missing, the TRBD1 call by TCRdb cannot be tested. Germline V gene data show CDR1 as SGHTA and CDR2 as FQGNSA. The CDR3 covers 17 residues. The CDR3 reads CASSQMAGTNSNQPQHF.

The rearrangement joins TRBV7-2 to TRBJ2-3; TCRdb reports TRBD1, a call that lacks DNA to check it against. The CDR3 has 14 amino acids. The germline gives CDR1 SGHTA, CDR2 FQGNSA. The CDR3 loop is CASSGGQMGDTQYF.

The chain is built from TRBV12-3 or TRBV12-4 and TRBJ1-3. The CDR3 runs to 14 residues. CDR3 sequence reads: CASSLGWGGNTIYF.

The chain employs TRBV29-1 and TRBJ2-5; the TRBD1 assignment by TCRdb is unverifiable without DNA. CDR1 and CDR2 from the germline V gene are SQVTM and ANQGSEA. This CDR3 spans 15 amino acids. The CDR3 is CSVEDRATRGETQYF.

The J gene is TRBJ2-2, the V gene TRBV5-1; there is no DNA to check the TCRdb D call of TRBD1. This CDR3 comprises 14 residues. Germline loops: CDR1 SGHRS, CDR2 YFSETQ. CDR3 region: CASSGTTNTGELFF.

V is TRBV7-2 and J is TRBJ1-1. Germline-derived CDR1 and CDR2 are SGHTA and FQGNSA. The CDR3 is 14 residues long. The CDR3 protein is CASSLTYRDSEAFF.

This CDR3 reads CASSKGLSSYNEQFF. The chain combines TRBV21-1 with TRBJ2-1. TRBV21-1 is flagged as a pseudogene. CDR3 length equals 15 residues.

CDR3 residues: CASSRDRAHPGELFF. The chain uses TRBV7-9 and TRBJ2-2; TCRdb indicates TRBD1, and absent DNA this call remains unverified. CDR1 is SEHNR and CDR2 is FQNEAQ in the germline V gene (reference sequence). This CDR3 is built from 15 residues.

CDR3 in amino acids: CSALPGAGGNTIYF. The V call is TRBV20-1, the J call TRBJ1-3; TCRdb outputs TRBD1, but without DNA this stays unchecked. The germline CDR1 and CDR2 sequences are DFQATT and SNEGSKA (reference sequence). This CDR3 region has 14 residues.

The chain links TRBV5-1 to TRBJ1-2; TCRdb gives TRBD1 as the D gene, but with no DNA this cannot be confirmed. In germline, CDR1 is SGHRS, CDR2 YFSETQ. CDR3 size: 15 residues. CDR3 residues: CASCLTGTEPYGYTF.

This rearrangement joins TRBV6-1 to TRBJ1-6; TCRdb names TRBD1, which stays unverified in the absence of DNA. Germline CDR1 is MNHNS and CDR2 is SASEGT. This CDR3 region has 15 residues. The CDR3 sequence: CASTQGGSLNSPLHF.

The chain joins TRBV4-2 to TRBJ1-5; as DNA is missing, the TRBD1 call by TCRdb cannot be tested. There are 16 residues in the CDR3. Germline V lookup: CDR1 LGHNA, CDR2 YNFKEQ. The CDR3 spells CASSQEVQGGNQPQHF.

The chain joins TRBV5-1 to TRBJ1-5; the D call of TRBD1 rests on TCRdb alone, since no DNA is present to check it. The CDR3 is 14 residues long. The germline gives CDR1 SGHRS, CDR2 YFSETQ. The CDR3 is CASSWTGLDQPQHF.

The chain carries TRBV13 and TRBJ2-5. From germline, CDR1 is PRHDT and CDR2 FYEKMQ (reference sequence). The CDR3 has 14 residues. CDR3 loop: CASSLLTTEETQYF.

This chain links TRBV7-2 with TRBJ1-2; the D gene TCRdb calls, TRBD1, cannot be checked with no DNA. Per the germline V gene, CDR1 is SGHTA and CDR2 is FQGNSA. The CDR3 has 15 amino acids. Here the CDR3 reads CASSSHDRAVYGYTF.

This chain's CDR3 is CASSSGIRQGQETQYF. The J gene is TRBJ2-5, the V gene TRBV5-1; TCRdb picks TRBD1, but there is no DNA to check that call. Germline CDR1 is SGHRS and CDR2 is YFSETQ. This CDR3 has 16 residues.

The chain couples TRBV12-3 or TRBV12-4 to TRBJ2-4; TCRdb proposes TRBD2, but this gene call is untestable without DNA. This CDR3 is built from 15 residues. CDR3 in amino acids: CASSPPTSVVNIQYF.

This rearrangement joins TRBV6-5 to TRBJ1-2; TCRdb outputs TRBD1, but without DNA this stays unchecked. Germline assignment: CDR1 MNHEY and CDR2 SVGAGI. The CDR3 sequence is 12 residues long. The CDR3 spells CASRSDRYGYTF.

The rearrangement joins TRBV12-3 or TRBV12-4 to TRBJ2-7. The CDR3 runs to 14 residues. CDR3 loop: CASSLGSFNYEQYF.

The V and J genes are TRBV30 and TRBJ2-7; absent DNA, TCRdb's TRBD1 call cannot be checked. The CDR3 is 14 amino acids. From germline, CDR1 is GTSNPN and CDR2 SVGIG (reference sequence). CDR3 residues: CAWQTGGKVFEQYF.

This sequence joins TRBV11-2 and TRBJ2-5; TCRdb reports TRBD2, a call that lacks DNA to check it against. Germline V CDR1 and CDR2: SGHAT, FQNNGV. This CDR3 comprises 15 residues. Here the CDR3 reads CASSNPGLAEETQYF.

The chain combines TRBV6-5 with TRBJ2-3; TCRdb selects TRBD2, and the lack of DNA leaves this call unchecked. Germline CDR1 is MNHEY and CDR2 is SVGAGI. This CDR3 has 15 residues. The CDR3 sequence is CASSSQGGRTDTQYF.